This T cell receptor (beta chain) was observed in a study of cytomegalovirus exposure and HLA in healthy donors. Study outcomes and limitations: When a later analysis compared HLA-associated TCR beta chains with equally common others, the HLA-associated chains turned out to be more clonally expanded and to have lower generation probabilities. In an earlier analysis, about 87% or about 30%: the productive usage of most TCR beta V segments.

The PCR made use of 60 Vbeta and 13 Jbeta primers. The authors' processing: About 10 million shared chains were among around 80 million unique TCR beta chains counted in a later analysis. Method: immunoSEQ multiplex PCR; TCRdb's copy keeps in-frame clones and lacks some. V, J and clone size were drawn from that table, and D and trimming were deduced from the DNA. This repertoire shows about 50,000 clones, roughly 80% found once; its top ten account for more than 7%. Turning to this clone: Antigen specificity is unknown.

With 6 bases removed from V and 0 bases from J, the gap between germline ends came to 14 bases. Germline-derived CDR1 and CDR2 are MRHNA and SNTAGT. The CDR3 is made up of 15 amino acids. Sequenced input: PBMCs. The V gene is TRBV6-4, the J gene TRBJ1-2; D may be TRBD1 (6 bases). The receptor was isolated from a man between 25 and 39 years old in good health and CMV-seropositive. CDR3 nucleotide sequence: TGTGCCAGCAGGGAACAGGGTTTACCTAACTATGGCTACACCTTC. It encodes CASREQGLPNYGYTF.